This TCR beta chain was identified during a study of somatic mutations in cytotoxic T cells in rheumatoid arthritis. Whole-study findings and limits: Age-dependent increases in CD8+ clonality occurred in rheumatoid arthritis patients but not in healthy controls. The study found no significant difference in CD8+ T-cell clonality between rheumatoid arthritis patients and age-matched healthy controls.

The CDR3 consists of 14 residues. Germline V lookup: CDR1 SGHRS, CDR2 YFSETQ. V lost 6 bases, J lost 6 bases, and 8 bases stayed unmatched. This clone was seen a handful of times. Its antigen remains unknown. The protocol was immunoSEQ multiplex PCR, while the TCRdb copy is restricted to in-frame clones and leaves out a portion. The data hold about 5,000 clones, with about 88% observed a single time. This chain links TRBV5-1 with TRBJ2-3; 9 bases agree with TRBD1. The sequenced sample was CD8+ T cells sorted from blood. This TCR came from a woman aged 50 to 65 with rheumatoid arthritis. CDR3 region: CASITGTGSDTQYF. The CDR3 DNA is TGCGCCAGCATCACCGGGACAGGGTCCGATACGCAGTATTTT.